The clone carrying this TCR beta chain was recorded at least ten times. Its target is unknown. A 5'RACE reaction primed in the constant segment made cDNA libraries of TCR alpha and TCR beta, and these carried sample barcodes and UMIs. A single record per CDR3 protein comes from TCRdb applying MiXCR to the 5' RACE reads. The profile shows approximately 560,000 distinct CDR3 sequences, roughly 17% of them singletons. Per germline, CDR1 SGHTA and CDR2 FQGNSA. V gave up 5 bases and J gave up 8 bases; unmatched junction bases: 7. The CDR3 spans 16 residues. These data belong to a study of T-cell memory formation after mild COVID-19. Study summary: There were largely donor-specific TCR clusters. Study-wide results and caveats: Second-wave clones reaching peak frequency on day 37 lacked confirmed SARS-CoV-2 specificity. Clones which contracted sat mainly in CM and EM if CD4+, and in EMRA if CD8+.

The receptor was isolated from an adult woman who had mild COVID-19 (a few samples of this study predate the infection). Cell type and time point are not known. V gene TRBV7-2 combines with J gene TRBJ2-2, with 14 nucleotides matching TRBD2. The sample consisted of PBMCs or a T cell subset sorted from them (not recorded which). The CDR3 region is CASSKGLAGVYGELFF. In DNA form, the CDR3 reads TGTGCCAGCAGCAAGGGACTAGCGGGAGTATATGGGGAGCTGTTTTTT.